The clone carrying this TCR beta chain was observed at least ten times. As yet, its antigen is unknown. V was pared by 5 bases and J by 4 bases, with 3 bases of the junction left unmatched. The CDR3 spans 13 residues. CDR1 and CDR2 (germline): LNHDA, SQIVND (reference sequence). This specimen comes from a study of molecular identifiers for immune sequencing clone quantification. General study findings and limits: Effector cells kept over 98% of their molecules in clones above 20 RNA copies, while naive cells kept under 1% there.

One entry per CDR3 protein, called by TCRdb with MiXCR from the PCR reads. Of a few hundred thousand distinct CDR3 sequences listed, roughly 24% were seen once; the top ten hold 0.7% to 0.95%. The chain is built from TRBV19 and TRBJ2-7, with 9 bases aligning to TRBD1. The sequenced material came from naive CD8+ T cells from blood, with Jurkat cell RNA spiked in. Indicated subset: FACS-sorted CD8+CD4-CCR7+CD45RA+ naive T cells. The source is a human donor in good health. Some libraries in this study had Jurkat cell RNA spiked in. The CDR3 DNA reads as TGTGCCAGTAGTGGACAGGGGAGGTACGAGCAGTACTTC. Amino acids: CASSGQGRYEQYF.